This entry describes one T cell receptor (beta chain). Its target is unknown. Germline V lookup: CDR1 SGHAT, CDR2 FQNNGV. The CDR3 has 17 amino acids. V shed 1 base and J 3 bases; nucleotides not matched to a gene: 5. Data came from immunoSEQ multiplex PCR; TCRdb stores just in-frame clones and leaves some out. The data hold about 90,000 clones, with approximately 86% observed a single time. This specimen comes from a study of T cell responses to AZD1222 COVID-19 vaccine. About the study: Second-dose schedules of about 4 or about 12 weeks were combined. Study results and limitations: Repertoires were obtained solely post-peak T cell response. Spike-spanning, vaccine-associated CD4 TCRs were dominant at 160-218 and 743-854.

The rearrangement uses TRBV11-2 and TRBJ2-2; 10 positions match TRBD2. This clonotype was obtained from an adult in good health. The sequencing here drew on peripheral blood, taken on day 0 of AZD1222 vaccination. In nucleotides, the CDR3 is TGTGCCAGCAGCTTAGGAGCGGGAGGGGAGTACACCGGGGAGCTGTTTTTT. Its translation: CASSLGAGGEYTGELFF.